The 18 T cell receptor beta chains given below trace back to one sample, sequenced in a study of blood T cell repertoires in COVID-19 (dated by TCRdb to about 2020). Library creation used the immunoSEQ multiplex PCR assay. TCRdb retrieved this table from immuneACCESS and kept in-frame rearrangements only. Not all clones are present; in checked studies, unresolved V genes account for under half, and no reason is known for the remainder. The sample table lists approximately 93,000 clones, about 90% of them with a count of one. In total, the top ten clones hold roughly 2% of the sample. The sequenced sample consisted of peripheral blood. The receptors were gathered from a man over 45 with COVID-19, enrolled during active disease.

The rearrangement uses TRBV4-1 and TRBJ2-7, with 8 bases that match TRBD1. This CDR3 is 14 amino acids long. Germline values: CDR1 MGHRA, CDR2 YSYEKL. With 1 base clipped from V and 2 bases from J, the junction kept 1 base outside the gene matches. CDR3 region: CASSQGTGTYEQYF. In DNA form, the CDR3 reads TGCGCCAGCAGCCAAGGGACAGGGACCTACGAGCAGTACTTC.

The DNA of the CDR3 is TGTGCCAGCAGCGGGGGACCTAACTACGAGCAGTACTTC. Its protein is CASSGGPNYEQYF. The rearrangement joins TRBV28 to TRBJ2-7; tentative D call: TRBD2 (6 bases). Germline loops: CDR1 MDHEN, CDR2 SYDVKM. This CDR3 spans 13 amino acids. With 6 bases removed from V and 3 bases from J, the gap between germline ends came to 12 bases.

This chain links TRBV4-3 with TRBJ1-6; 10 nucleotides line up with TRBD1. The germline CDR1 and CDR2 sequences are LGHNA and YSLEER. Germline trimming cut 0 bases from V and 10 bases from J; bases unmatched to any gene: 3. The CDR3 covers 15 residues. The CDR3 DNA reads TGCGCCAGCAGCCAAGAGGGACAGGGGAGGTCACCCCTCCACTTT. Translation gives CASSQEGQGRSPLHF.

This clone turned up a few times. This chain connects TRBV11-2 to TRBJ2-7; 10 bases map to TRBD1. Germline V gene lookup returns CDR1 SGHAT and CDR2 FQNNGV. The CDR3 length is 16 residues. Trimming at V came to 1 base and at J to 5 bases, leaving 8 bases not matched to a gene. CDR3 nucleotide sequence: TGTGCCAGCAGCTTAGCGCTGGGACAGGGGCCTAACGAGCAGTACTTC. It encodes CASSLALGQGPNEQYF.

The gene calls are TRBV5-1 and TRBJ1-2; D gene ambiguous. The germline CDR1 and CDR2 sequences are SGHRS and YFSETQ. V was shortened by 0 bases and J by 2 bases, with 8 bases between the two germline ends. This CDR3 spans 14 amino acids. For the CDR3, the DNA is TGCGCCAGCAGCTTGGCCCCAGGAAACTATGGCTACACCTTC. Protein sequence: CASSLAPGNYGYTF.

The gene calls are TRBV5-1 and TRBJ2-6; D perhaps matches TRBD2 (5 bases). Trimming removed 0 bases at V and 0 bases at J, with 10 bases between. The CDR3 runs to 17 residues. The V gene's germline CDR1 is SGHRS and CDR2 YFSETQ. This CDR3 is CASSLAEGFSGANVLTF. The CDR3 DNA follows: TGCGCCAGCAGCTTGGCCGAGGGTTTCTCTGGGGCCAACGTCCTGACTTTC.

J is TRBJ1-2 and V is TRBV19, with 9 bases identical to TRBD1. After removal of 10 bases from V and 8 bases from J, the junction contained 8 bases not matched to a gene. Germline CDR1 reads LNHDA; CDR2 reads SQIVND (reference sequence). The CDR3 is made up of 12 amino acids. CDR3 loop: CATTQGAKGYTF. DNA for the CDR3: TGTGCCACCACACAGGGGGCAAAGGGCTACACCTTC.

The CDR3 DNA is TGTGCCAGCAAGGGGACAGGGGGTTATAATTCACCCCTCCACTTT. Protein: CASKGTGGYNSPLHF. V is TRBV2 and J is TRBJ1-6; 11 positions agree with TRBD1. The CDR3 totals 15 residues. The V segment lost 7 bases and the J segment 4 bases; nucleotides outside the gene matches: 3. Germline values: CDR1 SNHLY, CDR2 FYNNEI. Based on the CDR3 plus reference TRBV2 and TRBJ1-6, the full variable domain is EPEVTQTPSHQVTQMGQEVILRCVPISNHLYFYWYRQILGQKVEFLVSFYNNEISEKSEIFDDQFSVERPDGSNFTLKIRSTKLEDSAMYFCASKGTGGYNSPLHFGNGTRLTVT.

The chain links TRBV30 to TRBJ2-1, with TRBD2 as a possible D gene (7 bases). Trimming left V 4 bases short and J 1 base short, with 20 bases between. The length of the CDR3 is 17 residues. CDR1 is GTSNPN, CDR2 SVGIG, per germline (reference sequence). In DNA, the CDR3 is TGTGCCTGGATCAACGGGGGGCCAGATAGGTCCTACAATGAGCAGTTCTTC. This translates into CAWINGGPDRSYNEQFF.

J is TRBJ2-3 and V is TRBV5-8; 10 bases agree with TRBD2. The CDR3 is made up of 15 amino acids. The germline CDR1 and CDR2 sequences are SGHTS and YDEGEE. Germline trimming cut 4 bases from V and 0 bases from J; bases unmatched to any gene: 2. The CDR3 DNA follows: TGTGCCAGCAGCCCTAGCGGGGGAAGCACAGATACGCAGTATTTT. Translation: CASSPSGGSTDTQYF.

J is TRBJ2-7 and V is TRBV7-9; 13 nucleotides agree with TRBD2. J lost 2 bases, V lost 5 bases, and 6 bases had no gene match. This CDR3 spans 16 amino acids. CDR1 and CDR2 from the germline V gene are SEHNR and FQNEAQ (reference sequence). The CDR3 coding sequence is TGTGCCAGCAGCCCCCGACTAGCGGGGGGACCCTACGAGCAGTACTTC. As protein: CASSPRLAGGPYEQYF.

V usage is TRBV9 and J usage is TRBJ1-6; 11 nucleotides line up with TRBD1. CDR1 is SGDLS, CDR2 YYNGEE, per germline. This CDR3 is 14 amino acids long. After removal of 7 bases from V and 9 bases from J, the junction contained 6 bases not matched to a gene. The CDR3 is CASGTGTGGSPLHF. The CDR3, as DNA: TGTGCCAGCGGCACCGGGACAGGGGGTTCACCCCTCCACTTT.

The chain links TRBV10-2 to TRBJ1-1; TRBD1 matches at 8 bases. V lost 4 bases, J lost 2 bases, and 9 bases stayed unmatched. CDR3 length: 16 amino acids. In germline, CDR1 is WSHSY, CDR2 SAAADI. Here the CDR3 reads CASSGARTGLNTEAFF. CDR3 coding DNA: TGCGCCAGCAGTGGTGCCCGGACAGGGCTTAACACTGAAGCTTTCTTT.

This rearrangement joins TRBV24-1 to TRBJ1-5; 12 nucleotides match TRBD1. This CDR3 has 19 residues. Per the germline V gene, CDR1 is KGHDR and CDR2 is SFDVKD. V was clipped by 3 bases and J by 2 bases; unmatched bases: 10. The CDR3, as DNA: TGTGCCACCAGTGATACCCGGGACAGGGGGCGCCCCGGCAATCAGCCCCAGCATTTT. It translates to CATSDTRDRGRPGNQPQHF.

V is TRBV10-3 and J is TRBJ2-1; 9 nucleotides align to TRBD1. CDR1 is ENHRY, CDR2 SYGVKD, per germline. The V segment lost 4 bases and the J segment 6 bases; nucleotides outside the gene matches: 7. This CDR3 region has 15 residues. DNA for the CDR3: TGTGCCATCAGTGCGGGACAGGGAACGAGCAATGAGCAGTTCTTC. As protein: CAISAGQGTSNEQFF.

V is TRBV11-1 and J is TRBJ1-1; 10 bases align to TRBD1. CDR3 size: 16 residues. V gave up 2 bases and J gave up 4 bases; unmatched junction bases: 7. Germline CDR1 and CDR2: SGHAT and FQDESV (reference sequence). This CDR3 is CASSLRTGGRITEAFF. In DNA form, the CDR3 reads TGTGCCAGCAGCTTACGGACAGGGGGTCGGATCACTGAAGCTTTCTTT.

The chain links TRBV10-3 to TRBJ2-1, with D hard to call. Germline CDR1 ENHRY, CDR2 SYGVKD. The CDR3 runs to 13 residues. V was cut by 0 bases and J by 8 bases, with 8 bases left in between. Here the CDR3 DNA reads TGTGCCATCAGTGAGTCGACGAGCGATGAGCAGTTCTTC. Translation gives CAISESTSDEQFF.

A single count supports this clone. The rearrangement links TRBV6-6 to TRBJ1-3, with unresolved D. Trimming left V 5 bases short and J 2 bases short, with 10 bases between. CDR3 length: 14 residues. CDR1 is MNHNY, CDR2 SVGAGI, per germline (reference sequence). The CDR3 nucleotides read TGTGCCAGCAGTGACCGGACTGCTGGAAACACCATATATTTT. Its translation is CASSDRTAGNTIYF.